This T cell receptor (beta chain) emerged from a study of blood T cell repertoires in COVID-19. Across the whole study: Sample material is recorded as cDNA or gDNA derived from T cells, B-cell-depleted T cells, or PBMCs.

Produced via immunoSEQ multiplex PCR; TCRdb's table is partial and in-frame only. The profile shows under 200,000 clones, nearly 90% of them singletons. This clone was seen once. The sample was peripheral blood. The source of this sequence is a man in his 60s with active or convalescent COVID-19.

CDR3 DNA sequence: TGCGCCAGCAGCTTGGGACAGGGAAGTGAAAAACTGTTTTTT. Translating it yields CASSLGQGSEKLFF. The chain joins TRBV5-1 to TRBJ1-4, with 7 nucleotides matching TRBD1. This CDR3 region has 14 residues. The V gene end was trimmed by 0 bases and the J gene end by 7 bases; junction bases not matched to a gene: 3. Germline V gene sequence: CDR1 SGHRS, CDR2 YFSETQ.